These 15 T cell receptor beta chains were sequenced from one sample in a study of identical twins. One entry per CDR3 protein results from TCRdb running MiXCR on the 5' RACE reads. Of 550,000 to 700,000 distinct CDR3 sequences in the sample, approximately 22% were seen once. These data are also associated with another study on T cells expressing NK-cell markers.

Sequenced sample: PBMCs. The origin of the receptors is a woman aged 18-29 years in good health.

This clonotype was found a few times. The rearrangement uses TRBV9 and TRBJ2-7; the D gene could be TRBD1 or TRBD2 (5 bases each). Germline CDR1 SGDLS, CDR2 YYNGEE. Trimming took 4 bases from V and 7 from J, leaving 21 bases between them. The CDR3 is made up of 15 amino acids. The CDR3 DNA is TGTGCCAGCAGCCCAACCCTCAGGGCGGCGGGTGAGCAGTACTTC. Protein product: CASSPTLRAAGEQYF.

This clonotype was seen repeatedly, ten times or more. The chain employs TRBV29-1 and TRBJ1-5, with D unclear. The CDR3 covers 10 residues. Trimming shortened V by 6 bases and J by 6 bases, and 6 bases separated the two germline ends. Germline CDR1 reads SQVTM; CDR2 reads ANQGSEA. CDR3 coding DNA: TGCAGCGTCACATCTCAGCCCCAGCATTTT. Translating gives CSVTSQPQHF.

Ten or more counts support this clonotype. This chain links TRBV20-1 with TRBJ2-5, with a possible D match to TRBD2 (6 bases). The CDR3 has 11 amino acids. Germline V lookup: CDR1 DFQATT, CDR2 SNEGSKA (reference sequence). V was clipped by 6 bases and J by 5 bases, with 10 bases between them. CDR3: CSAWRAETQYF. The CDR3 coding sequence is TGCAGTGCCTGGAGGGCGGAGACCCAGTACTTC.

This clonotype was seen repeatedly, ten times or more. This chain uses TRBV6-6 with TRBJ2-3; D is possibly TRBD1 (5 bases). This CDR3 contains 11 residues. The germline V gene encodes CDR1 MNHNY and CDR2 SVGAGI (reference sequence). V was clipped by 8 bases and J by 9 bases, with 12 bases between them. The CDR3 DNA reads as TGTGCCAGCGATAGTCAGGGCACGCAGTATTTT. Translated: CASDSQGTQYF.

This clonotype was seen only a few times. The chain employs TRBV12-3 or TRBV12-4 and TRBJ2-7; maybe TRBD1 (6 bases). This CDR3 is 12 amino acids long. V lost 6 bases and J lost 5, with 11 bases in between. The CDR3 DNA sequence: TGTGCCAGCAGGATGGACAGCCACGAGCAGTACTTC. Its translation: CASRMDSHEQYF.

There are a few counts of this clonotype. The CDR3: CSAREEGHTDTQYF. CDR3 in DNA: TGCAGTGCTAGAGAGGAGGGCCACACAGATACGCAGTATTTT. The chain links TRBV20-1 to TRBJ2-3, with D maybe TRBD2 (6 bases). This CDR3 has 14 residues. V shed 0 bases and J shed 2 bases, with 9 bases lying between them. From germline, CDR1 is DFQATT and CDR2 SNEGSKA (reference sequence).

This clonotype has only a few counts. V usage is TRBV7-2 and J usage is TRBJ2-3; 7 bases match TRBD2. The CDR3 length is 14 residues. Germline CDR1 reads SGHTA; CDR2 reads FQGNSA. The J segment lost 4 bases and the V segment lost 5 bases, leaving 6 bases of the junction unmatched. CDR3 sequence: CASSGGGDADTQYF. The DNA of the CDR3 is TGTGCCAGCAGCGGCGGGGGTGACGCAGATACGCAGTATTTT.

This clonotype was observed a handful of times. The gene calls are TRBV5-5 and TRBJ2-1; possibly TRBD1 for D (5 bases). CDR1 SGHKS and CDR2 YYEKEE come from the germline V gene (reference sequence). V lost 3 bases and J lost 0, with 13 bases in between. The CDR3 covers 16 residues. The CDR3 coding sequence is TGTGCCAGCAGCTGGAGAGACAGAAGCTCCTACAATGAGCAGTTCTTC. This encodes CASSWRDRSSYNEQFF.

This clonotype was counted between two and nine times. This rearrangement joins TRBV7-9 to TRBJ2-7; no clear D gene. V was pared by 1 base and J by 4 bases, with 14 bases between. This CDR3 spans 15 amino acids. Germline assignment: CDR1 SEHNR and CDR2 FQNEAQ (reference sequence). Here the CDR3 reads CASSLEGSGKYEQYF. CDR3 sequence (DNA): TGTGCCAGCAGCTTAGAAGGGTCAGGAAAATACGAGCAGTACTTC.

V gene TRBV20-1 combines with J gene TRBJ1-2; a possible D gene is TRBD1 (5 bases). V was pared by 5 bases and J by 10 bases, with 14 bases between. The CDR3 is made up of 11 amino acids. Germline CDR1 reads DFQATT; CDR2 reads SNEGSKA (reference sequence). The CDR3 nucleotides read TGCAGTGCTTGGGGACGGGTCGACTACACCTTC. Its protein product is CSAWGRVDYTF.

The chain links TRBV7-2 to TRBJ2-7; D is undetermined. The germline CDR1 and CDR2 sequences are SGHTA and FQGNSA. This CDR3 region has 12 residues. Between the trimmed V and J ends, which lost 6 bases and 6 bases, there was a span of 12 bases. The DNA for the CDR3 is TGTGCCAGCAGTCAAGCAAGGCGCGAGCAGTACTTC. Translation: CASSQARREQYF. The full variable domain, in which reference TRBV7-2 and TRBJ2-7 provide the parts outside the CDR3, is GAGVSQSPSNKVTEKGKDVELRCDPISGHTALYWYRQSLGQGLEFLIYFQGNSAPDKSGLPSDRFSAERTGGSVSTLTIQRTQQEDSAVYLCASSQARREQYFGPGTRLTVT.

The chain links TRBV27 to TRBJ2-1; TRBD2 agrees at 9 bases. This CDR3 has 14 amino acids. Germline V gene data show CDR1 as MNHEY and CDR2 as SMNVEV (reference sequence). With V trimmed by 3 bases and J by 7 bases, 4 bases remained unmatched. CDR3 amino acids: CASSLLAGWNEQFF. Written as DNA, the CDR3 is TGTGCCAGCAGTTTGCTAGCGGGATGGAATGAGCAGTTCTTC.

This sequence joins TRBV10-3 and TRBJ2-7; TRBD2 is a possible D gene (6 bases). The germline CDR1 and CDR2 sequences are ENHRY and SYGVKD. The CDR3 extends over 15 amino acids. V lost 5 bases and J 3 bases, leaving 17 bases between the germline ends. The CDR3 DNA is TGTGCCATCAGTCCTGGGGGGACGGTTATCTACGAGCAGTACTTC. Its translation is CAISPGGTVIYEQYF.

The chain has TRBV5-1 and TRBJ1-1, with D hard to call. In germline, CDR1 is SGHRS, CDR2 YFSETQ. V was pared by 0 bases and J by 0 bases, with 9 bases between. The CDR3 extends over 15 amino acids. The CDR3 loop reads CASSLVQAVNTEAFF. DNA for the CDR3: TGCGCCAGCAGCTTGGTTCAGGCAGTGAACACTGAAGCTTTCTTT. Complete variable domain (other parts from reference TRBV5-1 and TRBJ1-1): KAGVTQTPRYLIKTRGQQVTLSCSPISGHRSVSWYQQTPGQGLQFLFEYFSETQRNKGNFPGRFSGRQFSNSRSEMNVSTLELGDSALYLCASSLVQAVNTEAFFGQGTRLTVV.

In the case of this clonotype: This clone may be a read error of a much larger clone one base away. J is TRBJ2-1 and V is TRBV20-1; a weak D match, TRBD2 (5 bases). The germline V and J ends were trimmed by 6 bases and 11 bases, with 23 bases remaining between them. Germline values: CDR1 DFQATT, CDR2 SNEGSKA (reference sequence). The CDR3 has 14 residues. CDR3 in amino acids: CSARELGNRDKQFF. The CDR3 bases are TGCAGTGCAAGGGAACTAGGCAATAGGGATAAGCAGTTCTTC.